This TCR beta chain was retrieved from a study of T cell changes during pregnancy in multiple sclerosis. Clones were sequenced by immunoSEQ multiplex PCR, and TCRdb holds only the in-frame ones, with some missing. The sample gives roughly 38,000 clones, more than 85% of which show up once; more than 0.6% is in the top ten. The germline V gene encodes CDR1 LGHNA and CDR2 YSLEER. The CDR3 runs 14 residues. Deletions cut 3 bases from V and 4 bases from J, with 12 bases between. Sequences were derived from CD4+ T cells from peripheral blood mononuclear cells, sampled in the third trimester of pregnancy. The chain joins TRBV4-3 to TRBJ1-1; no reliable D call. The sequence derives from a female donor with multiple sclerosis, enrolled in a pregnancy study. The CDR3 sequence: CASSQDGRGTEAFF. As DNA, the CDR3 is TGCGCCAGCAGCCAGGACGGGCGGGGCACTGAAGCTTTCTTT.